The 27 T cell receptor beta chains in this list originate from one sample, sequenced in a study of CD8+ T cells in alopecia areata. RNA extraction was followed by reverse transcription into cDNA, which acted as the sequencing template. Only in-frame clones appear in the TCRdb table, and some are missing; sequencing was by immunoSEQ multiplex PCR. The data show 150,000 to 200,000 clones, 59% seen once. The specimen comprised CD4+ T cells sorted from blood, sampled at week 0. These receptors all come from a human donor with alopecia areata.

The V and J genes are TRBV25-1 and TRBJ2-7; 8 positions match TRBD2. Germline V gene lookup returns CDR1 MGHDK and CDR2 SYGVNS. V was clipped by 7 bases and J by 6 bases; unmatched bases: 5. The CDR3 is 12 residues long. DNA for the CDR3: TGTGCCAGCACCGGACTAGCTGCCGAGCAGTACTTC. Translating gives CASTGLAAEQYF.

This sequence joins TRBV6-5 and TRBJ1-5, with D perhaps TRBD1 (6 bases). V lost 7 bases and J lost 5, with 12 bases in between. The CDR3 is 13 amino acids. CDR1 and CDR2 from the germline V gene are MNHEY and SVGAGI. The CDR3 DNA follows: TGTGCCAGCAAGGGGGGGAACTATCAGCCCCAGCATTTT. Its protein product is CASKGGNYQPQHF.

The J gene is TRBJ1-5, the V gene TRBV7-9; possibly TRBD1 for D (6 bases). The CDR3 totals 14 residues. CDR1 and CDR2 from the germline V gene are SEHNR and FQNEAQ (reference sequence). V was clipped by 2 bases and J by 3 bases, with 8 bases between them. Written as DNA, the CDR3 is TGTGCCAGCAGCTTATCGGGACACAATCAGCCCCAGCATTTT. This sequence encodes CASSLSGHNQPQHF.

J is TRBJ1-2 and V is TRBV29-1, with D perhaps TRBD1 (6 bases). Germline assignment: CDR1 SQVTM and CDR2 ANQGSEA. The CDR3 is 11 residues long. The CDR3 here is CCGQRSYGYTF. The DNA of the CDR3 is TGCTGCGGACAGCGAAGCTATGGCTACACCTTC.

The count of this clone is one. CDR3 nucleotide sequence: TGTGCCTGGCAAAGTAACAAGAAAAATTCACCCCTCCACTTT. It codes for CAWQSNKKNSPLHF. The rearrangement joins TRBV30 to TRBJ1-6; D is uncertain. The germline V gene has CDR1 GTSNPN and CDR2 SVGIG (reference sequence). The CDR3 runs to 14 residues. The ends were cut back, 5 bases at V and 7 bases at J, with 15 bases in the middle.

This clone was found a few times. The V gene is TRBV29-1, the J gene TRBJ2-7; D might be TRBD1 or TRBD2, each matching 5 bases. This CDR3 is 16 amino acids long. Germline V lookup: CDR1 SQVTM, CDR2 ANQGSEA. Trimming left V 5 bases short and J 1 base short, with 21 bases between. In nucleotides, the CDR3 is TGCAGCGTTACTGGGGGATCCACAGATTTGTCCTACGAGCAGTACTTC. It codes for CSVTGGSTDLSYEQYF.

The chain is built from TRBV27 and TRBJ1-6; D ambiguous. Between the trimmed V and J ends, which lost 5 bases and 9 bases, there was a span of 17 bases. Germline loops: CDR1 MNHEY, CDR2 SMNVEV (reference sequence). The CDR3 runs to 15 residues. In nucleotides, the CDR3 is TGTGCCAGCAGTCCGAACTCGAAAGTCAGTTCACCCCTCCACTTT. Its protein product is CASSPNSKVSSPLHF.

This chain links TRBV6-5 with TRBJ2-6, with D tentatively TRBD2 (6 bases). The germline V and J ends were trimmed by 0 bases and 4 bases, with 10 bases remaining between them. Germline CDR1 and CDR2: MNHEY and SVGAGI. This CDR3 is built from 16 residues. The CDR3 DNA sequence: TGTGCCAGCAGTTACTCGACGGGAGCCGGGGCCAACGTCCTGACTTTC. Its protein is CASSYSTGAGANVLTF.

This chain uses TRBV30 with TRBJ1-5; TRBD1 agrees at 10 bases. The germline V gene has CDR1 GTSNPN and CDR2 SVGIG (reference sequence). The CDR3 is 14 residues long. V lost 1 base, J lost 6 bases, and 3 bases stayed unmatched. CDR3 sequence (DNA): TGTGCCTGGAGTGCAGGGACAGGGGCTCAGCCCCAGCATTTT. It codes for CAWSAGTGAQPQHF. The complete variable domain, with remaining parts taken from reference TRBV30 and TRBJ1-5, reads SQTIHQWPATLVQPVGSPLSLECTVEGTSNPNLYWYRQAAGRGLQLLFYSVGIGQISSEVPQNLSASRPQDRQFILSSKKLLLSDSGFYLCAWSAGTGAQPQHFGDGTRLSIL.

The CDR3: CASSLVGAWYEQYF. The CDR3 bases are TGTGCCAGCAGCTTAGTTGGGGCATGGTACGAGCAGTACTTC. V usage is TRBV7-9 and J usage is TRBJ2-7; D perhaps matches TRBD1 (5 bases). The V gene lost 1 base and the J gene lost 4 bases, with 11 bases spanning the gap. This CDR3 is 14 amino acids long. Germline CDR1 reads SEHNR; CDR2 reads FQNEAQ (reference sequence). The variable domain in full, completed from reference TRBV7-9 and TRBJ2-7, reads DTGVSQNPRHKITKRGQNVTFRCDPISEHNRLYWYRQTLGQGPEFLTYFQNEAQLEKSRLLSDRFSAERPKGSFSTLEIQRTEQGDSAMYLCASSLVGAWYEQYFGPGTRLTVT.

The genes are TRBV29-1 and TRBJ1-1; 7 bases line up with TRBD1. This CDR3 has 13 residues. The V and J ends lost 7 bases and 1 base, in that order; junction bases with no gene match: 6. CDR1 and CDR2 from the germline V gene are SQVTM and ANQGSEA. In DNA form, the CDR3 reads TGCAGCGCCGTACAGGGGACGAACACTGAAGCTTTCTTT. This translates into CSAVQGTNTEAFF.

V and J are TRBV7-9 and TRBJ2-3; D is unclear. V was cut by 8 bases and J by 7 bases, with 10 bases left in between. The germline gives CDR1 SEHNR, CDR2 FQNEAQ (reference sequence). The length of the CDR3 is 11 residues. CDR3: CASVLGYTQYF. The CDR3, as DNA: TGTGCCAGCGTACTGGGGTATACGCAGTATTTT.

A few counts support this clone. The chain recombines TRBV21-1 with TRBJ1-5. TRBV21-1 is a pseudogene locus. CDR3 length equals 14 residues. The CDR3 protein is CASSRGVENQPQHF. CDR3 DNA: TGTGCCAGCAGCAGGGGTGTCGAAAATCAGCCCCAGCATTTT.

The chain carries TRBV5-1 and TRBJ2-1; 7 positions agree with TRBD1. CDR1 is SGHRS and CDR2 is YFSETQ in the germline V gene. The CDR3 spans 16 residues. Trimming cost V 0 bases and J 4 bases; bases outside gene matches: 7. The CDR3 DNA reads as TGCGCCAGCAGCTTGGAAAGGACAGGAAAATACAATGAGCAGTTCTTC. Its translation is CASSLERTGKYNEQFF.

This clone showed up just a few times. This chain connects TRBV7-2 to TRBJ2-3; 14 bases fit TRBD2. V lost 6 bases and J lost 5; bases outside the gene matches: 10. The CDR3 contains 17 residues. Germline values: CDR1 SGHTA, CDR2 FQGNSA. CDR3 bases: TGTGCCAGCAGACCGCTTTCGGGACTAGCGGGGGTAGATACGCAGTATTTT. Its translation: CASRPLSGLAGVDTQYF. Full variable domain (rest looked up from reference TRBV7-2 and TRBJ2-3): GAGVSQSPSNKVTEKGKDVELRCDPISGHTALYWYRQSLGQGLEFLIYFQGNSAPDKSGLPSDRFSAERTGGSVSTLTIQRTQQEDSAVYLCASRPLSGLAGVDTQYFGPGTRLTVL.

This clone was seen a handful of times. This chain joins TRBV19 and TRBJ2-7; 9 bases fit TRBD1. Trimming at V came to 3 bases and at J to 1 base, leaving 7 bases not matched to a gene. There are 16 residues in the CDR3. The germline gives CDR1 LNHDA, CDR2 SQIVND (reference sequence). CDR3 loop: CASSITGTGRSYEQYF. CDR3 sequence (DNA): TGTGCCAGTAGTATCACCGGGACAGGGAGGTCCTACGAGCAGTACTTC.

This chain joins TRBV29-1 and TRBJ2-3; D is perhaps TRBD1 (5 bases). V was cut by 7 bases and J by 0 bases, with 11 bases left in between. CDR1 is SQVTM, CDR2 ANQGSEA, per germline. This CDR3 region has 13 residues. CDR3 DNA: TGCAGCGCCATGACAGCTAGCACAGATACGCAGTATTTT. It translates to CSAMTASTDTQYF.

This clone has more than one count but fewer than ten. The rearrangement uses TRBV15 and TRBJ2-3; the D gene could be TRBD1 or TRBD2 (6 bases each). Germline CDR1 and CDR2: LNHNV and YYDKDF (reference sequence). This CDR3 is 13 amino acids long. V was cut by 4 bases and J by 4 bases, with 9 bases left in between. This CDR3 is CATSTRGADTQYF. The CDR3 DNA follows: TGTGCCACCAGCACAAGGGGGGCAGATACGCAGTATTTT. Based on the CDR3 plus reference TRBV15 and TRBJ2-3, the full variable domain is DAMVIQNPRYQVTQFGKPVTLSCSQTLNHNVMYWYQQKSSQAPKLLFHYYDKDFNNEADTPDNFQSRRPNTSFCFLDIRSPGLGDTAMYLCATSTRGADTQYFGPGTRLTVL.

This clone has more than one count but fewer than ten. The V call is TRBV2, the J call TRBJ2-3; no clear D. Trimming pared 1 base from V and 3 bases from J, leaving 11 bases between. This CDR3 is built from 15 residues. The germline V gene encodes CDR1 SNHLY and CDR2 FYNNEI. CDR3 coding DNA: TGTGCCAGCAGTGAAGTTGGACCCTGGACAGATACGCAGTATTTT. This translates into CASSEVGPWTDTQYF.

The chain combines TRBV6-1 with TRBJ1-5; 9 positions agree with TRBD1. From germline, CDR1 is MNHNS and CDR2 SASEGT. This CDR3 has 13 residues. Unmatched junction bases numbered 6, after V lost 10 bases and J lost 5 bases. In DNA, the CDR3 is TGTGCCACGTCTGACAGGGGGGATCAGCCCCAGCATTTT. This encodes CATSDRGDQPQHF.

This clone was observed once. The chain joins TRBV5-1 to TRBJ1-2, with 8 bases matching TRBD1. Per germline, CDR1 SGHRS and CDR2 YFSETQ. The V gene end was trimmed by 4 bases and the J gene end by 4 bases; junction bases not matched to a gene: 6. The CDR3 consists of 14 residues. DNA of the CDR3: TGCGCCAGCAGCCCCACGGACAGGGTCTATGGCTACACCTTC. This encodes CASSPTDRVYGYTF.

The V gene is TRBV15, the J gene TRBJ2-2, with D uncertain. The CDR3 has 17 amino acids. Trimming left V 1 base short and J 4 bases short, with 16 bases between. CDR1 is LNHNV and CDR2 is YYDKDF in the germline V gene (reference sequence). CDR3 in DNA: TGTGCCACCAGCAGAGTTCGGTCGGCGGAAAGCACCGGGGAGCTGTTTTTT. Translation: CATSRVRSAESTGELFF.

The chain links TRBV25-1 to TRBJ2-6; D not resolved. Germline V gives CDR1 MGHDK, CDR2 SYGVNS. The V and J ends lost 3 bases and 0 bases respectively, with 6 bases between them. The CDR3 contains 15 residues. Written as DNA, the CDR3 is TGTGCCAGCAGTGAGGCCAACTCTGGGGCCAACGTCCTGACTTTC. This sequence encodes CASSEANSGANVLTF. The whole variable domain, filled in from reference TRBV25-1 and TRBJ2-6, reads EADIYQTPRYLVIGTGKKITLECSQTMGHDKMYWYQQDPGMELHLIHYSYGVNSTEKGDLSSESTVSRIRTEHFPLTLESARPSHTSQYLCASSEANSGANVLTFGAGSRLTVL.

About this clone: Other DNA variants within this sample encode the same CDR3. The chain is built from TRBV5-1 and TRBJ2-3, with TRBD2 matching over 12 bases. Per the germline V gene, CDR1 is SGHRS and CDR2 is YFSETQ. There are 14 residues in the CDR3. V lost 2 bases and J lost 6; bases outside the gene matches: 1. The CDR3 reads CASSLTSGGDTQYF. CDR3 bases: TGCGCCAGCAGCTTAACTAGCGGGGGGGATACGCAGTATTTT.

The V and J genes are TRBV4-2 and TRBJ1-1, with D unresolved. V was shortened by 0 bases and J by 0 bases, with 5 bases between the two germline ends. The CDR3 is 14 amino acids. CDR1 is LGHNA and CDR2 is YNFKEQ in the germline V gene. The CDR3, as DNA: TGTGCCAGCAGCCAAGATAAGGTGAACACTGAAGCTTTCTTT. Translation: CASSQDKVNTEAFF.

The chain recombines TRBV19 with TRBJ2-3, with D maybe TRBD2 (5 bases). The V end lost 2 bases, the J end lost 5 bases, and 20 bases lay between the germline ends. The germline CDR1 and CDR2 sequences are LNHDA and SQIVND (reference sequence). The CDR3 contains 17 residues. CDR3 sequence reads: CASSIYLAASAGDTQYF. The CDR3 coding sequence is TGTGCCAGTAGTATATATCTAGCAGCCTCTGCGGGAGATACGCAGTATTTT.

The J gene is TRBJ1-5, the V gene TRBV2; D ambiguous. The CDR3 spans 12 residues. Germline V CDR1 and CDR2: SNHLY, FYNNEI. The V end was cut by 8 bases, the J end by 4 bases, with 9 bases between. The chain's CDR3 is CASCLRNQPQHF. The CDR3 region has the DNA TGTGCCAGCTGTCTACGGAATCAGCCCCAGCATTTT.